The sequence of this T cell receptor beta chain was determined in a study of T-cell memory formation after mild COVID-19. General study results and limits: The CD4+ clones that contracted clustered mainly within CM and EM, and the CD8+ clones concentrated in EMRA. CD4/CD8 balance characterized clones contracting day 15 to 85, and CD4+ skew characterized later expanders.

With regard to this clonotype: Its target is unknown.

There are 13 residues in the CDR3. The germline V gene encodes CDR1 SQVTM and CDR2 ANQGSEA. V was shortened by 6 bases and J by 1 base, with 12 bases between the two germline ends. 5'RACE, which relied on constant-segment primers, yielded TCR alpha and TCR beta cDNA libraries carrying sample barcodes and UMIs. TCRdb called the 5' RACE reads again in MiXCR, with one record for every CDR3 protein. Of 450,000 or so distinct CDR3 sequences in the sample, about 20% are singletons; the top ten hold around 8%. The chain links TRBV29-1 to TRBJ1-1, with a tentative D call TRBD1 (6 bases). The sequence was collected from an adult woman who had mild COVID-19 (a few samples of this study predate the infection). Cell type and time point are not known. The sequenced material came from PBMCs or a T cell subset sorted from them (not recorded which). CDR3 DNA: TGCAGCGTCGCACCGACAGGGAACACTGAAGCTTTCTTT. Translating it yields CSVAPTGNTEAFF.